This T cell receptor beta chain was sequenced during a study of blood T cells in healthy people across ages. Next came a second PCR, run for about 6 to 12 cycles, which used a sample-barcoded 5' primer along with a J-beta primer mix. CDR3-containing paired-end reads numbered at least 2.5 million in each sample. One entry per CDR3 protein results from TCRdb running MiXCR on the 5' RACE reads. The table includes approximately 780,000 distinct CDR3 sequences, roughly 24% detected once. As regards this clonotype: Antigen specificity is unknown.

The CDR3 sequence is 16 residues long. Germline V gives CDR1 MGHRA, CDR2 YSYEKL. Study conclusions and caveats: Higher diversity and more naive CD4+ cells were features of long-lived donors, compared to aged donors. Across the age range, TCR beta diversity per million T cells fell in a roughly linear way. Diversity of TCR beta correlated strongly with naive T cell percentage.

Another study also made use of these data, one on T cells of mothers and their children.

The V and J genes are TRBV4-1 and TRBJ2-5; 9 nucleotides line up with TRBD1. TRBJ2-7 explains the end of the DNA better; the J call may be wrong. The sequence was obtained from a boy between 10 and 17 years old in good health. The source material was blood. The CDR3 loop reads CASSQRTGASPYEQYF. The DNA for the CDR3 is TGCGCCAGCAGCCAACGGACAGGGGCATCCCCCTACGAGCAGTACTTC.